The subject of this entry is one T cell receptor beta chain. Multiplex touch-down PCR amplified TRB using TRB-A and TRB-B pools in one tube. After re-calling the multiplex PCR reads, TCRdb lists one entry per CDR3 protein, DNA absent. This specimen shows about 4,500 distinct CDR3 sequences; the ten leading clones hold roughly three quarters. This sample was included in a study of T cell clusters in autoimmune cytopenias. TRB was amplified from around 0.25 ug of peripheral blood genomic DNA per sample. This sample also belongs to another study, concerning T cell repertoires in aging, cancer and after chemotherapy.

Sequencing input: peripheral blood. The source is a human donor in good health.

CDR3 sequence: CASRREGEAFF. This sequence joins TRBV5-1 and TRBJ1-1. This CDR3 spans 11 amino acids. Germline V gene data show CDR1 as SGHRS and CDR2 as YFSETQ.